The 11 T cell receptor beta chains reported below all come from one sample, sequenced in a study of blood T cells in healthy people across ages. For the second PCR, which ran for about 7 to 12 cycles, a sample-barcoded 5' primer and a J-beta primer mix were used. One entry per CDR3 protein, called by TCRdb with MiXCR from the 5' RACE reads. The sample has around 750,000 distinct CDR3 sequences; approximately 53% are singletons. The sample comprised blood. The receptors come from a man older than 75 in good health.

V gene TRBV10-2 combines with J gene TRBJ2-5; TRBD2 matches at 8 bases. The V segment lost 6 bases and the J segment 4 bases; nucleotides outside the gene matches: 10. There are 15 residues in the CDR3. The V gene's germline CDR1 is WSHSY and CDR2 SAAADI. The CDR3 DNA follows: TGCGCCAGCAGACCTCCCGGGGGGGGTGGAGAGACCCAGTACTTC. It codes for CASRPPGGGGETQYF.

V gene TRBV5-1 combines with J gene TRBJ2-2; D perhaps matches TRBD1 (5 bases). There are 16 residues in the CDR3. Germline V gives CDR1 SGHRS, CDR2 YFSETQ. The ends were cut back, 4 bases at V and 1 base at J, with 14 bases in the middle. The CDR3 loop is CASSPRPQGNTGELFF. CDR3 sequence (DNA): TGCGCCAGCAGCCCAAGGCCCCAGGGGAACACCGGGGAGCTGTTTTTT.

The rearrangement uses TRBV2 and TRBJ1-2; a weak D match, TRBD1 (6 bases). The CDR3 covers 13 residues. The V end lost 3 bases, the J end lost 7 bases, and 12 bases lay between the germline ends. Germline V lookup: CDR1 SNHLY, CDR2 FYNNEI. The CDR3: CASSDRAGAGYTF. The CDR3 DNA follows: TGTGCCAGCAGTGACAGGGCAGGGGCTGGCTACACCTTC.

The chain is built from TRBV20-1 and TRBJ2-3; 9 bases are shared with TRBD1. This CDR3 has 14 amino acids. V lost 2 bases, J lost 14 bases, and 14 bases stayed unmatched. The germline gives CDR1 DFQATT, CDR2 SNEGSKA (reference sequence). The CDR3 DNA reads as TGCAGTGCTAGACATACAGGACAGGGGAAATACGCGTATTTT. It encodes CSARHTGQGKYAYF.

The CDR3 bases are TGCAGTGGGATCGCCCAAGAGACCCAGTACTTC. It is translated as CSGIAQETQYF. The V call is TRBV20-1, the J call TRBJ2-5; D gene unclear. The CDR3 extends over 11 amino acids. The germline V gene has CDR1 DFQATT and CDR2 SNEGSKA (reference sequence). V dropped 7 bases and J dropped 1 base, with 7 bases sitting between them.

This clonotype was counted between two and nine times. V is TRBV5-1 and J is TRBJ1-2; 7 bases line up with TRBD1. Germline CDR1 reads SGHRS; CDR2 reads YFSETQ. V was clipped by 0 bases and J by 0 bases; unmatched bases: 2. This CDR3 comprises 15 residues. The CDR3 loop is CASSLVGQANYGYTF. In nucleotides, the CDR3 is TGCGCCAGCAGCTTGGTCGGACAGGCTAACTATGGCTACACCTTC.

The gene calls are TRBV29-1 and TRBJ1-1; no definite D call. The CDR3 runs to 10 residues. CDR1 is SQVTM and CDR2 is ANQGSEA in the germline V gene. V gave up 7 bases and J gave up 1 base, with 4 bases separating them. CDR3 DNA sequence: TGCAGCGGGCGGAACACTGAAGCTTTCTTT. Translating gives CSGRNTEAFF.

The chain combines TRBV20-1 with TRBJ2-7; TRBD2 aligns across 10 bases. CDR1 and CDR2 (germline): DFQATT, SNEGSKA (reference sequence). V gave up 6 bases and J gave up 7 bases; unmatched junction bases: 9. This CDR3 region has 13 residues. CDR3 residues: CSALAGVTGEQYF. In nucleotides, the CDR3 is TGCAGTGCCCTAGCGGGAGTCACTGGGGAGCAGTACTTC.

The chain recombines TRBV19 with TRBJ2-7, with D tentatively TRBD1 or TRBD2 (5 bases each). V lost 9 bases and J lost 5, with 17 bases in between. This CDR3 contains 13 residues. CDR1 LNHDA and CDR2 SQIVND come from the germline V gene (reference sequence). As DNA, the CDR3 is TGTGCCAGCCGCACGTTAGGGACCAACGAGCAGTACTTC. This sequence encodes CASRTLGTNEQYF.

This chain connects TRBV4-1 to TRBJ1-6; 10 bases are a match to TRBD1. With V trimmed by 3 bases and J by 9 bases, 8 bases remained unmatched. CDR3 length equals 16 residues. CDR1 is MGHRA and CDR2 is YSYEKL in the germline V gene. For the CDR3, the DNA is TGCGCCAGCAGCCAGACGAGGGACAGGGGAACTTCACCCCTCCACTTT. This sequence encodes CASSQTRDRGTSPLHF.

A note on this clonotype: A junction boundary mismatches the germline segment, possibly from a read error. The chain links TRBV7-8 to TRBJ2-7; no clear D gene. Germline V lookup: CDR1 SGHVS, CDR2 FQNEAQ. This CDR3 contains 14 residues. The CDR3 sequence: CVSSLFPSSYEQYF. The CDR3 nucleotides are TGTGTCAGCAGCTTATTCCCGAGCTCCTACGAGCAGTACTTC.